This TCR beta chain was found in a study of control samples from healthy donors and cancer patients. Profiling relied on immunoSEQ multiplex PCR, and the TCRdb table lists in-frame clones only, not all of them. The sample records 70,000 or so clones, nearly 85% being singletons. Trimming pared 3 bases from V and 3 bases from J, leaving 11 bases between. CDR1 is LNHDA, CDR2 SQIVND, per germline (reference sequence). The CDR3 loop spans 14 amino acids. The chain combines TRBV19 with TRBJ1-2, with D hard to call. This receptor was taken from a man between 45 and 60 years old in good health. Material for sequencing was blood. Here the CDR3 reads CASSMIRKDYGYTF. CDR3 in DNA: TGTGCCAGTAGTATGATACGGAAGGACTATGGCTACACCTTC.